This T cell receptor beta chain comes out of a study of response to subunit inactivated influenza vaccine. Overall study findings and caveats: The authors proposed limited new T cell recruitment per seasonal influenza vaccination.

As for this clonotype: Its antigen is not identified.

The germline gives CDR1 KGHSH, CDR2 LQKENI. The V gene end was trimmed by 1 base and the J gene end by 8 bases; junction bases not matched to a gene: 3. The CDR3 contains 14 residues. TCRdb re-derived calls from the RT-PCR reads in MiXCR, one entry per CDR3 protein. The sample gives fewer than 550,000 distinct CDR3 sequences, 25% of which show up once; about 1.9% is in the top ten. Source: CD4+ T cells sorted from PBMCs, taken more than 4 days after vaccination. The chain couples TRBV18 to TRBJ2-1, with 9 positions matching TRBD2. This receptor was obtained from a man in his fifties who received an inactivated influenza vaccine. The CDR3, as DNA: TGTGCCAGCTCACCACGGCGGGGGGGAGATGAGCAGTTCTTC. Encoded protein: CASSPRRGGDEQFF.